This TCR beta chain derives from a study of blood T cell repertoires in COVID-19. The table came from immunoSEQ multiplex PCR; TCRdb's copy has only in-frame clones and leaves some out. This sample has some 530,000 clones; approximately 85% occur once, and the top ten carry roughly 3.2%. The V end was cut by 10 bases, the J end by 6 bases, with 15 bases between. CDR3 length: 12 amino acids. CDR1 and CDR2 (germline): LNHDA, SQIVND (reference sequence). The sequence derives from a human donor in a cohort sampled during active COVID-19. The chain joins TRBV19 to TRBJ1-1; D possibly corresponds to TRBD1 (6 bases). Material: peripheral blood. CDR3 sequence reads: CATLQGNAEAFF. CDR3 nucleotide sequence: TGTGCCACCCTACAGGGTAACGCTGAAGCTTTCTTT.